These T cell receptor beta chains were read from a single sample in a study of shared clonotypes between healthy human individuals. Profiling relied on immunoSEQ multiplex PCR, and the TCRdb table lists in-frame clones only, not all of them. The sample has millions of clones, about 94% seen once; the top ten hold 0.9% to 1.4%. Material for sequencing was naive CD8+ T cells sorted from blood. Receptors originate from a man aged 18 to 35 in good health. Both conserved end residues are part of each CDR3. Each record gives: D gene, V gene, clone size, J gene, CDR3 DNA, CDR3 protein. A D gene is named only where the DNA matches it firmly. A row's size may be missing; if present it is once, few, many or a size class.

.	TRBV30	.	TRBJ2-1	TGTGCCTGGAGTCGGCCAGACACTACGTGGGATGAGCAGTTCTTC	CAWSRPDTTWDEQFF
.	TRBV11-2	.	TRBJ2-7	TGTGCCAGCAGCTTAGGTCCCTCGGACAAGTCCTACGAGCAGTACTTC	CASSLGPSDKSYEQYF
TRBD2	TRBV4-3	.	TRBJ2-7	TGCGCCAGCAGCCACGATAGCGGGAGCACCTACGAGCAGTACTTC	CASSHDSGSTYEQYF
.	TRBV7-9	.	TRBJ2-4	TGTGCCAGCAGGGGGGTGGACATTCAGTACTTC	CASRGVDIQYF
TRBD1	TRBV7-8	.	TRBJ1-1	TGTGCCAGCAGCCAATCGACAGGGGGGGTGAACACTGAAGCTTTCTTT	CASSQSTGGVNTEAFF
.	TRBV6-1	.	TRBJ1-2	TGTGCCAGCAGTGAAGCCGGACCGTCCTATGGCTACACCTTC	CASSEAGPSYGYTF
.	TRBV6-5	.	TRBJ2-2	TGTGCCAGCAGTTATGCCGTCGGGGAGCTGTTTTTT	CASSYAVGELFF
TRBD2	TRBV9	.	TRBJ2-7	TGTGCCAGCAGCGTAGGCCCTAGCGGACTTGCCTACGAGCAGTACTTC	CASSVGPSGLAYEQYF
.	TRBV6-5	.	TRBJ1-1	TGTGCCAGCAGTTACTCACGGGGGAACACTGAAGCTTTCTTT	CASSYSRGNTEAFF
.	TRBV19	.	TRBJ1-1	TGTGCCAGTAGATTATCGGCTGAAGCTTTCTTT	CASRLSAEAFF
.	TRBV7-2	.	TRBJ1-5	TGTGCCAGCAGCCCCCATGGAGGGAACAATCAGCCCCAGCATTTT	CASSPHGGNNQPQHF
.	TRBV28	.	TRBJ1-6	TGTGCCAGCAGTTTCAGGACCTATAATTCACCCCTCCACTTT	CASSFRTYNSPLHF
.	TRBV28	.	TRBJ1-5	TGTGCCAGCGCCCGACTGGGTCAGCCCCAGCATTTT	CASARLGQPQHF
TRBD1	TRBV10-3	.	TRBJ1-2	TGTGCCATCAGTGAGGGGACAGGTTTCACAACCTATGGCTACACCTTC	CAISEGTGFTTYGYTF
TRBD1	TRBV9	.	TRBJ2-7	TGTGCCAGCAGCGTAGGGGAGACAGGGGCCTACGAGCAGTACTTC	CASSVGETGAYEQYF
.	TRBV6-1	once	TRBJ2-2	TGTGCCAGCAGTTTTCGGAGCGAAACCGGGGAGCTGTTTTTT	CASSFRSETGELFF
.	TRBV4-3	.	TRBJ1-5	TGCGCCAGCAGCCAAGACCACAGGATCGGGCACAATCAGCCCCAGCATTTT	CASSQDHRIGHNQPQHF
.	TRBV4-1	once	TRBJ1-1	TGCGCCAGCAGCCAAGGCGGTGTGAACACTGAAGCTTTCTTT	CASSQGGVNTEAFF
.	TRBV18	.	TRBJ1-1	TGTGCCAGCTCACCAGGTAGGGCGGGGGCGAACACTGAAGCTTTCTTT	CASSPGRAGANTEAFF
.	TRBV7-6	.	TRBJ1-3	TGTGCCAGCAGCCCCACAGGGCCTGGAAACACCATATATTTT	CASSPTGPGNTIYF
.	TRBV11-2	.	TRBJ1-1	TGTGCCAGCAGCTTAGTAGGAGAAATGAACACTGAAGCTTTCTTT	CASSLVGEMNTEAFF
.	TRBV10-3	.	TRBJ2-7	TGTGCCATCAGGGAGGGGGGCTACGAGCAGTACTTC	CAIREGGYEQYF
.	TRBV25-1	.	TRBJ1-1	TGTGCCAGCAGTGAAGTGGGGATAGGGCTTATGAACACTGAAGCTTTCTTT	CASSEVGIGLMNTEAFF
TRBD2	TRBV5-6	once	TRBJ2-3	TGTGCCAGCAGCTTGGAGGCGGGAGGGAGAGATACGCAGTATTTT	CASSLEAGGRDTQYF
.	TRBV29-1	.	TRBJ2-3	TGCAGCGTTGCAACAGGAACAGATACGCAGTATTTT	CSVATGTDTQYF
TRBD1	TRBV11-2	.	TRBJ2-3	TGTGCCAGCGGACCAGGGGGCCTGGGGATTGCGCAGTATTTT	CASGPGGLGIAQYF
.	TRBV28	once	TRBJ2-3	TGTGCCAGCAGTTTATTATCGGGGGGCACAGATACGCAGTATTTT	CASSLLSGGTDTQYF
.	TRBV7-8	.	TRBJ2-1	TGTGCCAGCAGCTTAGAGACCCGGGGGGCGGGGAATGAGCAGTTCTTC	CASSLETRGAGNEQFF
TRBD1	TRBV15	once	TRBJ2-2	TGTGCCACCAGCCCCGCCGGGACAGGGGACTTCACCGGGGAGCTGTTTTTT	CATSPAGTGDFTGELFF
TRBD2	TRBV9	.	TRBJ2-3	TGTGCCAGCAGCGAACCTAAGCGGGAGAAGGAGGATACGCAGTATTTT	CASSEPKREKEDTQYF
TRBD1	TRBV28	.	TRBJ2-7	TGTGCCAGCAGTCACAGGGGGACAGGGGGCTACGAGCAGTACTTC	CASSHRGTGGYEQYF
.	TRBV4-1	.	TRBJ1-2	TGCGCCAGCAGCCAAGAGGGGACGGGGGCAGGAAACTATGGCTACACCTTC	CASSQEGTGAGNYGYTF
TRBD1	TRBV11-2	.	TRBJ1-4	TGTGCCAGCAGTGTTGGGACAGGTTTTAATGAAAAACTGTTTTTT	CASSVGTGFNEKLFF
.	TRBV28	.	TRBJ2-2	TGTGCCAGCAGCAGTTTCGGGGCGCCGCGGAGTACCGGGGAGCTGTTTTTT	CASSSFGAPRSTGELFF
TRBD1	TRBV5-6	.	TRBJ2-5	TGTGCCAGCAGCTTGGGTGGGACAGGGGGCTTGGAGACCCAGTACTTC	CASSLGGTGGLETQYF
.	TRBV7-9	.	TRBJ2-3	TGTGCCAGCAGCTCGCCACATCTCACAGATACGCAGTATTTT	CASSSPHLTDTQYF
TRBD1	TRBV13	.	TRBJ2-3	TGTGCCAGCAGCGCACCGGGACAGCGCACAGATACGCAGTATTTT	CASSAPGQRTDTQYF
TRBD2	TRBV13	once	TRBJ2-1	TGTGCCAGCAGCTCCCAATATAGCGGGAGTCCGTACAATGAGCAGTTCTTC	CASSSQYSGSPYNEQFF
.	TRBV15	.	TRBJ2-7	TGTGCCACCAGCAGAGATCGGACGGACGCCTACGAGCAGTACTTC	CATSRDRTDAYEQYF
.	TRBV19	.	TRBJ2-7	TGTGCCAGTAGTCTGGACACCTCCTACGAGCAGTGCTTC	CASSLDTSYEQCF
.	TRBV28	.	TRBJ2-7	TGTGCCAGCAGTAGGATCAGGGGACCCTACGAGCAGTACTTC	CASSRIRGPYEQYF
TRBD2	TRBV11-2	.	TRBJ2-3	TGTGCCAGCAGCTTAGATATTAGCGGGCGCCGCACAGATACGCAGTATTTT	CASSLDISGRRTDTQYF
.	TRBV13	.	TRBJ2-7	TGTGCCAGCAGCTCCTCGCTAGAAGGGCCCTCCTACGAGCAGTACTTC	CASSSSLEGPSYEQYF
.	TRBV4-3	.	TRBJ2-7	TGCGCCAGCAGCCAAGACCCCGGGTTGAACTCCTACGAGCAGTACTTC	CASSQDPGLNSYEQYF
TRBD2	TRBV5-1	.	TRBJ2-7	TGCGCCAGCAGCTTGTCAGCGGGGTATTACGAGCAGTACTTC	CASSLSAGYYEQYF
.	TRBV20-1	once	TRBJ2-2	TGCAGTGCTTGGGAAGGCGGGGAGCTGTTTTTT	CSAWEGGELFF
TRBD2	TRBV7-8	once	TRBJ2-3	TGTGCCAGCAGCCACCGACTAGCGGGGGGGCCGGGAGATACGCAGTATTTT	CASSHRLAGGPGDTQYF
.	TRBV4-3	.	TRBJ2-1	TGCGCCAGCAGCCAAGGGCTTCGGGACAATGAGCAGTTCTTC	CASSQGLRDNEQFF
.	TRBV4-3	.	TRBJ1-2	TGCGCCAGCAGCCAAGTGGGGTATGGCTACACCTTC	CASSQVGYGYTF